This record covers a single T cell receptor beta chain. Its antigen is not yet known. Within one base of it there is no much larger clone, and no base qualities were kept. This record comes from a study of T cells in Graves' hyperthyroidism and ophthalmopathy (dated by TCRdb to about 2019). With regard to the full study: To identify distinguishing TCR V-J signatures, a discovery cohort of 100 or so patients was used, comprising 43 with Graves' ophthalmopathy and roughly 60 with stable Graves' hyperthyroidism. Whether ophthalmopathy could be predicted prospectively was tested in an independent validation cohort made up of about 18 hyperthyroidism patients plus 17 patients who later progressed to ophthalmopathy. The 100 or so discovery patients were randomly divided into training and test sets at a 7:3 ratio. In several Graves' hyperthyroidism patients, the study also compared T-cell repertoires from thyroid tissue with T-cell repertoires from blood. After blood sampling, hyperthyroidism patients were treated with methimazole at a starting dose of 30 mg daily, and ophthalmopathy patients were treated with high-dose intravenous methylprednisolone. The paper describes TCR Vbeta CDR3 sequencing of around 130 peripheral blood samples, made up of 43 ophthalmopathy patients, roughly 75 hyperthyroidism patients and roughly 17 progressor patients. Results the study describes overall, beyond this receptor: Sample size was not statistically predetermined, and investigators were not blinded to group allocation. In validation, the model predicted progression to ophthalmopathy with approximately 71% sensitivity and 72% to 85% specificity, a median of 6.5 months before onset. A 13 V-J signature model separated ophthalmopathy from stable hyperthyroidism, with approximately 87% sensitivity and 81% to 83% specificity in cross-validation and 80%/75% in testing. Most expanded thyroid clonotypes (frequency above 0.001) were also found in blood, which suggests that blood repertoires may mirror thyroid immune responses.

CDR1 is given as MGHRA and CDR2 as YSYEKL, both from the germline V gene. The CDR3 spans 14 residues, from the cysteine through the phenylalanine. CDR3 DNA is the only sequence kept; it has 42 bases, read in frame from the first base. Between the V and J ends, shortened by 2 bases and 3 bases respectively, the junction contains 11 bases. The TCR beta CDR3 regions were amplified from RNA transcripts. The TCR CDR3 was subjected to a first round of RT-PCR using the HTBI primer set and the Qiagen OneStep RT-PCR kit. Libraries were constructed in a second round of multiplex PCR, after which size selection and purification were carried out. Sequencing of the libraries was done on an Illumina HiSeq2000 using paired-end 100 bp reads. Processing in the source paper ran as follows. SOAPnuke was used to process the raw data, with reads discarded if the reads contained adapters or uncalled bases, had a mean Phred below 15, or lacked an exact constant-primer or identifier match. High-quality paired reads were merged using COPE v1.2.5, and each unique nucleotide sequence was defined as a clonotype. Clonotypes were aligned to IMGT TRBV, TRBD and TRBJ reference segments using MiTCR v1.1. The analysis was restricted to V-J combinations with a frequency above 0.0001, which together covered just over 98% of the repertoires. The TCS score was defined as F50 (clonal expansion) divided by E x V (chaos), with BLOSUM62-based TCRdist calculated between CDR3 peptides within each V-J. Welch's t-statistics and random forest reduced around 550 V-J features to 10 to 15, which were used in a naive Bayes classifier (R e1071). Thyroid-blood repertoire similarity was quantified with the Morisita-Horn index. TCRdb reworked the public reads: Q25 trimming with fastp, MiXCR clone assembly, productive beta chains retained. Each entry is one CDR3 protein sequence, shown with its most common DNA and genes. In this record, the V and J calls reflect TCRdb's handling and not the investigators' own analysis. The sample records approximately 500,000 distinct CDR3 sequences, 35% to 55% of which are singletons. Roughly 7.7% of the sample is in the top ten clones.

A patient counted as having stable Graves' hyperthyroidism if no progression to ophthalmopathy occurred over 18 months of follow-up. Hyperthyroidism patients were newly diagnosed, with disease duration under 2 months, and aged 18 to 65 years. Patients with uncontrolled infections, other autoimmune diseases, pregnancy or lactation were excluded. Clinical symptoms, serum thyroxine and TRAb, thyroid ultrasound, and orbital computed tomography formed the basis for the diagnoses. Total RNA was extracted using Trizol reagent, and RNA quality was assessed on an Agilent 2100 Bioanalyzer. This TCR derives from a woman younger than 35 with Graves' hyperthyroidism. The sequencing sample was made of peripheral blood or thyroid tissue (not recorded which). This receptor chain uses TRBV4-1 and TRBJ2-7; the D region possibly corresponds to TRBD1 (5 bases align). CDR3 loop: CASSQPGKDYEQYF. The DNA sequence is TGCGCCAGCAGCCAACCAGGGAAGGACTACGAGCAGTACTTC.